This TCR beta chain was sequenced in a study of blood T cell repertoires in COVID-19. Study in general: Spain, Italy and the United States supplied samples that represented acute and convalescent COVID-19. Sources were T cells, B-cell-depleted T cells, or PBMCs; the material itself was cDNA or gDNA.

This clone was found a few times. CDR1 LNHDA and CDR2 SQIVND come from the germline V gene (reference sequence). V gave up 6 bases and J gave up 6 bases; unmatched junction bases: 12. The CDR3 spans 15 residues. Original handling: Reference gene primer amplification in the assay estimated nucleated cell counts. Here immunoSEQ multiplex PCR was the method, and the copy in TCRdb shows in-frame clones only, minus some. That table is the source of V, J and clone size, and D and trimming were worked out from the DNA. The sample shows a few hundred thousand clones, approximately 81% of them seen only once. The clonotype was recovered from a woman under 30 with acute or convalescent COVID-19. This chain links TRBV19 with TRBJ1-2; 8 bases map to TRBD1. Sequenced material: peripheral blood. The CDR3 DNA is TGTGCCAGTAGCATACCCTACCAGGGGGCGGATGGCTACACCTTC. As protein: CASSIPYQGADGYTF.